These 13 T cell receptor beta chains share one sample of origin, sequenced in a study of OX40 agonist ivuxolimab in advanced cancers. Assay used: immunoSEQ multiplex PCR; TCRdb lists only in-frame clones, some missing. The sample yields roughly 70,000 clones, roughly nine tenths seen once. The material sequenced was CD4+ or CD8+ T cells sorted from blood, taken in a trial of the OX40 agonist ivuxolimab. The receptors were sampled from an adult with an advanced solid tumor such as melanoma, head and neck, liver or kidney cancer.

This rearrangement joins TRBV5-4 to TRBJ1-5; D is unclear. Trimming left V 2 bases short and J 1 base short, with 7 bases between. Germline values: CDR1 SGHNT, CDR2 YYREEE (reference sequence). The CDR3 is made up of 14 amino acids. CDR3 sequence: CASSFSGSNQPQHF. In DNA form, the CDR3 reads TGTGCCAGCAGCTTTTCTGGGAGCAATCAGCCCCAGCATTTT.

CDR3 sequence (DNA): TGTGCCAGCAGTGAACTAGCGGGGGGGCATAATGAGCAGTTCTTC. It translates to CASSELAGGHNEQFF. The rearrangement links TRBV6-4 to TRBJ2-1; 13 bases are shared with TRBD2. Germline CDR1 is MRHNA and CDR2 is SNTAGT. CDR3 length: 15 amino acids. V shed 3 bases and J 7 bases; nucleotides not matched to a gene: 3.

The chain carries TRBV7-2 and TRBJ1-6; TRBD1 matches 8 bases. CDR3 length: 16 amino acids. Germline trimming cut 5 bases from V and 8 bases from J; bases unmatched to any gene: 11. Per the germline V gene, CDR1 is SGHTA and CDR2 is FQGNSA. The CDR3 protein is CASSQDPGQGYSPLHF. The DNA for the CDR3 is TGTGCCAGCAGCCAAGATCCCGGACAGGGTTATTCACCCCTCCACTTT.

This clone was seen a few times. The CDR3 bases are TGTGCCAGCAGTCTGACGGGACTGGAATACAATGAGCAGTTCTTC. It specifies CASSLTGLEYNEQFF. The gene calls are TRBV9 and TRBJ2-1; D possibly corresponds to TRBD2 (6 bases). This CDR3 comprises 15 residues. Deletions cut 5 bases from V and 4 bases from J, with 16 bases between. Germline CDR1 reads SGDLS; CDR2 reads YYNGEE.

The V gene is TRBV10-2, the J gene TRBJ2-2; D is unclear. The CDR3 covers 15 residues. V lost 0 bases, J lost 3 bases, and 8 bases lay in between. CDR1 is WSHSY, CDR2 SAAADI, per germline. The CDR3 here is CASSESRPDTGELFF. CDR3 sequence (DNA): TGCGCCAGCAGTGAGTCACGGCCGGACACCGGGGAGCTGTTTTTT.

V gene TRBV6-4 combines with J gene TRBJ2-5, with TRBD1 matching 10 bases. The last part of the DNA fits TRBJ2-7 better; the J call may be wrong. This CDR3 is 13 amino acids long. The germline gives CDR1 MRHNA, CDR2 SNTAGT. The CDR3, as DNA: TGTGCCAGCAGTGGGACAGGGGGAACCGAGCAGTACTTC. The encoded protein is CASSGTGGTEQYF.

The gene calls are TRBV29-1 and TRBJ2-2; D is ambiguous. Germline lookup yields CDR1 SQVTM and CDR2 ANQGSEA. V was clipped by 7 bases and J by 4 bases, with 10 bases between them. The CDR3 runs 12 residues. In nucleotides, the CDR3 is TGCAGCGGGAACAGTGTCACCGGGGAGCTGTTTTTT. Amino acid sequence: CSGNSVTGELFF.

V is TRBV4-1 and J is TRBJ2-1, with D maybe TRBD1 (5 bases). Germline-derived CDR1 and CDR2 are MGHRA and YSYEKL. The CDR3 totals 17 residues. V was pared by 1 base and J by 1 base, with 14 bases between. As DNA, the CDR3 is TGCGCCAGCAGCCAAGCGGACATGGGCTTTTCCTACAATGAGCAGTTCTTC. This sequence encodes CASSQADMGFSYNEQFF.

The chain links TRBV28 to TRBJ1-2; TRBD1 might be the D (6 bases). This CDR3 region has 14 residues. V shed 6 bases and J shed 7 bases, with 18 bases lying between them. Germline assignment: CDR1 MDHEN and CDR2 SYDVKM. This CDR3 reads CASRLNLRGGGYTF. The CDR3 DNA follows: TGTGCCAGCAGGCTCAACCTAAGGGGGGGTGGCTACACCTTC.

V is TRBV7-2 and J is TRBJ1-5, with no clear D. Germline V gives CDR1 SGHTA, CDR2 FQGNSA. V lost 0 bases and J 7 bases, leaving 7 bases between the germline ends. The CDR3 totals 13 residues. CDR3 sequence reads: CASSLAAWQPQHF. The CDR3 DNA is TGTGCCAGCAGCTTAGCGGCTTGGCAGCCCCAGCATTTT.

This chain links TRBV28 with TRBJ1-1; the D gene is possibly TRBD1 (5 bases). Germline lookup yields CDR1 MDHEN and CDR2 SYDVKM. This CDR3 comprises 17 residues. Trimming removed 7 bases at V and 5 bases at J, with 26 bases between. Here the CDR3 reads CASTPGGAAFANTEAFF. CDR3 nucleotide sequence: TGTGCCAGCACCCCTGGCGGGGCCGCCTTCGCGAATACTGAAGCTTTCTTT. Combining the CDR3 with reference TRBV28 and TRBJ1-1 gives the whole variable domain DVKVTQSSRYLVKRTGEKVFLECVQDMDHENMFWYRQDPGLGLRLIYFSYDVKMKEKGDIPEGYSVSREKKERFSLILESASTNQTSMYLCASTPGGAAFANTEAFFGQGTRLTVV.

The CDR3 sequence: CASSPLSGRVGDTQYF. CDR3 nucleotides: TGTGCCAGCTCACCTCTCAGCGGCCGGGTTGGAGATACGCAGTATTTT. The chain employs TRBV18 and TRBJ2-3, with a weak D call TRBD2 (5 bases). The CDR3 has 16 residues. Germline-derived CDR1 and CDR2 are KGHSH and LQKENI. The V and J ends lost 3 bases and 5 bases respectively, with 18 bases between them.

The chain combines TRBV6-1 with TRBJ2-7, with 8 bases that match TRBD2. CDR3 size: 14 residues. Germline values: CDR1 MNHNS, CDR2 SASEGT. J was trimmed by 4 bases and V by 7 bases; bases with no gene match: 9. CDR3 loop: CASTNGGADYEQYF. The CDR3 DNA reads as TGTGCCAGCACGAACGGGGGGGCAGATTACGAGCAGTACTTC.